Listed here are 25 T cell receptor beta chains from one sample, sequenced in a study of T-cell memory formation after mild COVID-19. TCRdb independently ran MiXCR on the 5' RACE reads; one entry per CDR3 protein. The table includes 75,000 to 90,000 distinct CDR3 sequences, about 15% detected once. What was sequenced was PBMCs or a T cell subset sorted from them (not recorded which). The receptors were gathered from an adult woman who had mild COVID-19 (a few samples of this study predate the infection). Cell type and time point are not known.

In this sample, this clonotype turned up a few times. The chain links TRBV5-1 to TRBJ2-3; 7 bases are shared with TRBD2. The V gene's germline CDR1 is SGHRS and CDR2 YFSETQ. The CDR3 runs to 17 residues. The J segment lost 3 bases and the V segment lost 1 base, leaving 11 bases of the junction unmatched. In DNA form, the CDR3 reads TGCGCCAGCAGCTTGCATGTTCGGCGGGGGAGGACAGATACGCAGTATTTT. It encodes CASSLHVRRGRTDTQYF.

Only a few counts were recorded for this clonotype. The chain carries TRBV12-3 or TRBV12-4 and TRBJ2-1, with 7 bases that match TRBD2. The CDR3 sequence is 14 residues long. The J segment lost 5 bases and the V segment lost 2 bases, leaving 3 bases of the junction unmatched. The CDR3 DNA sequence: TGTGCCAGCAGTTTACCAGCGGGGAACAATGAGCAGTTCTTC. Translated: CASSLPAGNNEQFF.

The chain links TRBV4-3 to TRBJ2-2, with D unresolved. V was shortened by 4 bases and J by 2 bases, with 8 bases between the two germline ends. This CDR3 contains 14 residues. CDR1 and CDR2 from the germline V gene are LGHNA and YSLEER. In DNA form, the CDR3 reads TGCGCCAGCAGCCCCAGCGATAACACCGGGGAGCTGTTTTTT. This encodes CASSPSDNTGELFF.

CDR3 in amino acids: CASSLVMSTDTQYF. The DNA of the CDR3 is TGTGCCAGCAGTTTAGTAATGAGCACAGATACGCAGTATTTT. The gene calls are TRBV12-3 or TRBV12-4 and TRBJ2-3; D is undetermined. This CDR3 comprises 14 residues. V shed 1 base and J shed 0 bases, with 5 bases lying between them.

There are a few counts of this clonotype. V and J are TRBV4-2 and TRBJ2-3; 8 bases line up with TRBD2. With V trimmed by 1 base and J by 6 bases, 6 bases remained unmatched. The CDR3 is made up of 15 amino acids. In germline, CDR1 is LGHNA, CDR2 YNFKEQ. The CDR3 sequence is CASSQVAGSWDTQYF. CDR3 bases: TGTGCCAGCAGCCAAGTAGCGGGGTCCTGGGATACGCAGTATTTT.

The chain couples TRBV24-1 to TRBJ2-7; tentative D call: TRBD1 (6 bases). V lost 3 bases, J lost 7 bases, and 12 bases lay in between. This CDR3 comprises 13 residues. Germline V gene sequence: CDR1 KGHDR, CDR2 SFDVKD. The chain's CDR3 is CATSDIGQREQYF. In DNA, the CDR3 is TGTGCCACCAGTGATATAGGACAGCGGGAGCAGTACTTC.

Many counts were recorded for this clonotype. The chain joins TRBV4-3 to TRBJ2-5; D call uncertain. The germline CDR1 and CDR2 sequences are LGHNA and YSLEER. The V and J ends lost 0 bases and 5 bases respectively, with 13 bases between them. The CDR3 has 15 residues. The CDR3 loop reads CASSQERGLLETQYF. As DNA, the CDR3 is TGCGCCAGCAGCCAAGAGCGTGGTTTGTTGGAGACCCAGTACTTC.

This clonotype was observed a handful of times. The chain has TRBV7-6 and TRBJ2-2; D might be TRBD2 (6 bases). The V end was cut by 5 bases, the J end by 1 base, with 11 bases between. This CDR3 is 15 amino acids long. The germline gives CDR1 SGHVS, CDR2 FNYEAQ. The CDR3 protein is CASSMGLGNTGELFF. CDR3 DNA: TGTGCCAGCAGCATGGGACTGGGGAACACCGGGGAGCTGTTTTTT.

Notes on this clonotype: One end of the junction fails to match germline, which may point to a read error. This sequence joins TRBV5-6 and TRBJ2-5; maybe TRBD1 (5 bases). The CDR3 runs 15 residues. Germline CDR1 reads SGHDT; CDR2 reads YYEEEE. For the CDR3, the DNA is TGTGCCAGCAGCTTGGAGGGGTACATCCAAGAGTCCCAGTACTTC. Its translation is CASSLEGYIQESQYF.

This chain uses TRBV11-2 with TRBJ1-1, with no clear D. The CDR3 runs 15 residues. V was trimmed by 0 bases and J by 0 bases, leaving 8 bases between them. Germline loops: CDR1 SGHAT, CDR2 FQNNGV. CDR3 in amino acids: CASSLDASMNTEAFF. DNA for the CDR3: TGTGCCAGCAGCTTAGATGCCAGCATGAACACTGAAGCTTTCTTT.

The chain combines TRBV28 with TRBJ2-3; no clear D gene. CDR1 MDHEN and CDR2 SYDVKM come from the germline V gene. The CDR3 is made up of 15 amino acids. Trimming took off 2 bases at V and 4 bases at J, with 13 bases between the two ends. The DNA of the CDR3 is TGTGCCAGCAGTTTAACGGGCACGACGTCAGATACGCAGTATTTT. Translating gives CASSLTGTTSDTQYF.

There are a few counts of this clonotype. The chain carries TRBV6-1 and TRBJ2-1; D is perhaps TRBD1 (5 bases). This CDR3 has 13 residues. Between the trimmed V and J ends, which lost 6 bases and 7 bases, there was a span of 13 bases. Looked up from germline, CDR1 is MNHNS and CDR2 is SASEGT. As DNA, the CDR3 is TGTGCCAGCAGCTATGTAGGGGAAAATGAGCAGTTCTTC. Its translation: CASSYVGENEQFF.

The rearrangement links TRBV20-1 to TRBJ1-1; D is uncertain. CDR3 length: 13 amino acids. V was pared by 5 bases and J by 0 bases, with 10 bases between. The germline gives CDR1 DFQATT, CDR2 SNEGSKA (reference sequence). The DNA for the CDR3 is TGCAGTGCTTGGGTATACATGAACACTGAAGCTTTCTTT. Translating it yields CSAWVYMNTEAFF.

In this sample, this clonotype turned up a few times. The rearrangement links TRBV7-3 to TRBJ2-3; D unresolved. There are 14 residues in the CDR3. The ends were cut back, 1 base at V and 4 bases at J, with 9 bases in the middle. CDR1 SGHTA and CDR2 FQGTGA come from the germline V gene. CDR3 DNA sequence: TGTGCCAGCAGCTTAATGGCCAGGCCAGATACGCAGTATTTT. It yields the protein CASSLMARPDTQYF.

The sample holds a few counts of this clonotype. The CDR3 nucleotides read TGTGCCATCAGTGGATACCGGGACACGTCTCGATTGGATACGCAGTATTTT. Protein product: CAISGYRDTSRLDTQYF. The chain is built from TRBV10-3 and TRBJ2-3, with D maybe TRBD1 (6 bases). CDR3 length: 17 residues. V lost 4 bases, J lost 6 bases, and 23 bases lay in between. The germline gives CDR1 ENHRY, CDR2 SYGVKD.

This clonotype was picked up many times. The gene calls are TRBV5-1 and TRBJ1-1; no definite D call. The germline gives CDR1 SGHRS, CDR2 YFSETQ. The CDR3 runs 15 residues. V dropped 4 bases and J dropped 5 bases, with 18 bases sitting between them. In nucleotides, the CDR3 is TGCGCCAGCAGCGCTTTCGGGCCGGGAGGGACTGAAGCTTTCTTT. Translated, it gives CASSAFGPGGTEAFF.

V usage is TRBV5-5 and J usage is TRBJ2-7; maybe TRBD2 (5 bases). CDR1 is SGHKS and CDR2 is YYEKEE in the germline V gene (reference sequence). V lost 1 base to trimming and J lost 10 bases, with 18 bases between them. CDR3 size: 14 residues. CDR3 residues: CASSLIPRVSQQYF. The DNA for the CDR3 is TGTGCCAGCAGCTTGATTCCGAGGGTATCGCAACAGTACTTC.

The genes are TRBV6-5 and TRBJ1-2; D not certain. Germline CDR1 MNHEY, CDR2 SVGAGI. V was clipped by 4 bases and J by 8 bases, with 17 bases between them. CDR3 length equals 14 residues. CDR3: CASSSADGLRGYTF. CDR3 DNA sequence: TGTGCCAGCAGTTCCGCGGACGGTCTGCGAGGCTACACCTTC.

The V and J genes are TRBV20-1 and TRBJ2-1; TRBD1 matches at 10 bases. V was clipped by 0 bases and J by 12 bases; unmatched bases: 11. This CDR3 is built from 15 residues. Germline assignment: CDR1 DFQATT and CDR2 SNEGSKA (reference sequence). CDR3 amino acids: CSAREGTGAVEGQFF. The CDR3 DNA reads as TGCAGTGCTAGAGAGGGGACAGGGGCGGTGGAGGGGCAGTTCTTC.

The chain couples TRBV7-9 to TRBJ2-3; possibly TRBD1 or TRBD2 for D (5 bases each). Deletions cut 0 bases from V and 3 bases from J, with 25 bases between. Per the germline V gene, CDR1 is SEHNR and CDR2 is FQNEAQ (reference sequence). The CDR3 is 20 amino acids. CDR3 region: CASSLAIAGQAALGTDTQYF. Written as DNA, the CDR3 is TGTGCCAGCAGCTTAGCGATCGCAGGGCAAGCGGCCCTGGGGACAGATACGCAGTATTTT.

The sample holds a few counts of this clonotype. The V and J genes are TRBV5-4 and TRBJ2-6; D is undetermined. Germline CDR1 is SGHNT and CDR2 is YYREEE (reference sequence). CDR3 length: 14 residues. The V and J ends lost 6 bases and 7 bases respectively, with 14 bases between them. CDR3 in amino acids: CASTLSSGANVLTF. The CDR3 DNA sequence: TGTGCCAGCACCTTATCCTCAGGTGCCAACGTCCTGACTTTC.

V usage is TRBV27 and J usage is TRBJ2-1; D not resolved. Trimming stripped 3 bases from V and 5 bases from J, with 5 bases between. Germline CDR1 and CDR2: MNHEY and SMNVEV (reference sequence). This CDR3 is built from 12 residues. As DNA, the CDR3 is TGTGCCAGCAGTTTCAACAACAATGAGCAGTTCTTC. Residues: CASSFNNNEQFF.

This clonotype was counted only a few times. The rearrangement links TRBV4-3 to TRBJ2-7, with D uncertain. V lost 1 base and J 2 bases, leaving 12 bases between the germline ends. The germline V gene has CDR1 LGHNA and CDR2 YSLEER. The CDR3 length is 15 residues. CDR3 residues: CASSQALGSPYEQYF. Here the CDR3 DNA reads TGCGCCAGCAGCCAAGCCCTAGGCAGTCCCTACGAGCAGTACTTC.

This clonotype occurred a few times. V gene TRBV7-9 combines with J gene TRBJ2-1, with D hard to call. This CDR3 comprises 17 residues. From germline, CDR1 is SEHNR and CDR2 FQNEAQ (reference sequence). V was cut by 1 base and J by 4 bases, with 17 bases left in between. The CDR3 is CASSLDVLVGLYNEQFF. CDR3 DNA sequence: TGTGCCAGCAGCTTAGATGTGTTGGTAGGTCTTTACAATGAGCAGTTCTTC.

This clonotype occurred once. The chain carries TRBV4-1 and TRBJ1-5, with TRBD1 as a possible D gene (5 bases). The CDR3 covers 15 residues. Trimming pared 10 bases from V and 4 bases from J, leaving 20 bases between. Germline lookup yields CDR1 MGHRA and CDR2 YSYEKL. This chain's CDR3 is CATSGLGEANQPQHF. CDR3 nucleotides: TGCGCCACCTCAGGTCTGGGGGAAGCGAATCAGCCCCAGCATTTT.